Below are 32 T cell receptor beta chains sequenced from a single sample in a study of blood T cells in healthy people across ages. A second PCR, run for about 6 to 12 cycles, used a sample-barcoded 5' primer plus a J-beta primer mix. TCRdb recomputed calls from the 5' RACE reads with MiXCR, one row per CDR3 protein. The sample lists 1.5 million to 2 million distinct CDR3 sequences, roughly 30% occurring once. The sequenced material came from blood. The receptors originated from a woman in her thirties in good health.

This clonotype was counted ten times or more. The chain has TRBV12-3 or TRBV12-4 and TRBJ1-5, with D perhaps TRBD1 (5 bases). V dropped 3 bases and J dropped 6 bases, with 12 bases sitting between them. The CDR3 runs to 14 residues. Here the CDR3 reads CASSFLGGTQPQHF. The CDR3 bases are TGTGCCAGCAGTTTCTTGGGGGGGACTCAGCCCCAGCATTTT.

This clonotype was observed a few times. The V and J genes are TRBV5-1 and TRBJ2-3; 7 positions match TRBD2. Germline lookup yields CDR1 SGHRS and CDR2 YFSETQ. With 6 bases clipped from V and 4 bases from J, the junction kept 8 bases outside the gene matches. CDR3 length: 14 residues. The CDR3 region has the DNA TGCGCCAGCACGCCAACGGCGGGAGCAGATACGCAGTATTTT. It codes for CASTPTAGADTQYF.

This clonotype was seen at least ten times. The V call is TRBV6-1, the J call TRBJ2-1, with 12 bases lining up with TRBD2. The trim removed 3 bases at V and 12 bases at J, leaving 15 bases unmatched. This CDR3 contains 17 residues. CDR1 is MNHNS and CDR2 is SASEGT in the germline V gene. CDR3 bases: TGTGCCAGCAGTGACGCTCCACCACATCTACTAGCGGGGGGGCAGTTCTTC. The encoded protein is CASSDAPPHLLAGGQFF.

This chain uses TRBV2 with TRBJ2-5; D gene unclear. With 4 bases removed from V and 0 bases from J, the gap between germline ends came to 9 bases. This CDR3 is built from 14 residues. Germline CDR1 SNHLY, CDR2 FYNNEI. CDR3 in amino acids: CASSGNGNQETQYF. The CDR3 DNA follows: TGTGCCAGCAGTGGGAATGGGAACCAAGAGACCCAGTACTTC.

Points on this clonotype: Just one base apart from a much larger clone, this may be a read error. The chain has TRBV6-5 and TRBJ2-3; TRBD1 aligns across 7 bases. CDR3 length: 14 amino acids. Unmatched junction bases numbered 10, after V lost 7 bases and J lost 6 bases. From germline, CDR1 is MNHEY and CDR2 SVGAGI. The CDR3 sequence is CASTEDRTWDTQYF. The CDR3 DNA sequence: TGTGCCAGCACCGAGGACAGGACCTGGGATACGCAGTATTTT.

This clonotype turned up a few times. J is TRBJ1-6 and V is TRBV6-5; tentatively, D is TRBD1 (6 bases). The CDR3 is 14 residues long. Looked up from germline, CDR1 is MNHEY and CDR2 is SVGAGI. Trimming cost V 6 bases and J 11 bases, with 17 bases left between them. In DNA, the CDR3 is TGTGCCAGCAGGGGGGGCCGGGGATTTGCACCCCTCCACTTT. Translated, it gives CASRGGRGFAPLHF.

CDR3 residues: CASSSRTGWDQPQHF. The DNA of the CDR3 is TGTGCCAGCAGTTCACGGACAGGGTGGGATCAGCCCCAGCATTTT. The chain couples TRBV28 to TRBJ1-5, with TRBD1 matching over 8 bases. The CDR3 has 15 residues. CDR1 MDHEN and CDR2 SYDVKM come from the germline V gene. With 4 bases clipped from V and 5 bases from J, the junction kept 7 bases outside the gene matches.

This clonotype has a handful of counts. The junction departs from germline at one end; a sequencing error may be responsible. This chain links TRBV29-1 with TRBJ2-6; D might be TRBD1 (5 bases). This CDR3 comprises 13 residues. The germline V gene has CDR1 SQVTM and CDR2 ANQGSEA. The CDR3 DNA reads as TGCAGCGTATGGAGCTCTGGGGCCAACTTCCTGACTTTC. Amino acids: CSVWSSGANFLTF.

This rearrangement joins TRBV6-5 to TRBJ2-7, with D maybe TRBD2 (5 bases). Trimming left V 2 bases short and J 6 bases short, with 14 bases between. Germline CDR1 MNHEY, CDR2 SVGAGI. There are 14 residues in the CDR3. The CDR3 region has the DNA TGTGCCAGCAGTTACGGCACTCTCGGAGGCGAGCAGTACTTC. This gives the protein CASSYGTLGGEQYF.

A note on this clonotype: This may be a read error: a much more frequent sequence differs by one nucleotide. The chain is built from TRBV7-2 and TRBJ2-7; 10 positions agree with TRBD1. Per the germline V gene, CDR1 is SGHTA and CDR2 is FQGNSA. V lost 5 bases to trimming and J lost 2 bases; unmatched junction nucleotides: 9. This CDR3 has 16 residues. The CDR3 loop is CASSEPGQGTAYEQYF. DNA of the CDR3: TGTGCCAGCAGCGAACCGGGACAGGGGACGGCCTACGAGCAGTACTTC.

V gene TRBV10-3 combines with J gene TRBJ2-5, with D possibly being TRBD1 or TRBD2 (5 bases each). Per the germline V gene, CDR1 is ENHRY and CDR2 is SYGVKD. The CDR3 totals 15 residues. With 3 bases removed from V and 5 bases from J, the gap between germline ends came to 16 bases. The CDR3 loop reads CAISDPGRTQETQYF. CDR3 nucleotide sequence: TGTGCCATCAGTGATCCGGGACGAACCCAGGAGACCCAGTACTTC.

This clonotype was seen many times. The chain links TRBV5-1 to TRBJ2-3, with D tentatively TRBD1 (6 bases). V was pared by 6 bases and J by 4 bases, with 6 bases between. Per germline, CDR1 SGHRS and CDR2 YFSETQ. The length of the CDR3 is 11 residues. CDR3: CASKGADTQYF. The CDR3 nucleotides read TGCGCCAGCAAGGGGGCAGATACGCAGTATTTT.

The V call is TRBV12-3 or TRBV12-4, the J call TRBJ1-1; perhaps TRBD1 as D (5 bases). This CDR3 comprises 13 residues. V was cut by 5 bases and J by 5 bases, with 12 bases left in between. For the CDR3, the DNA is TGTGCCAGCAGTATACCAGGGATTACTGAAGCTTTCTTT. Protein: CASSIPGITEAFF.

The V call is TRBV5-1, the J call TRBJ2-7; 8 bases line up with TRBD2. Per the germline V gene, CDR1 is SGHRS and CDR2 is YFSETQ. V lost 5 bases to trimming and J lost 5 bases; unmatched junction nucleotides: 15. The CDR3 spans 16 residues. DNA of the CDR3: TGCGCCAGCAGGCCCCGGGGGGGTAGCTCCTACAACGAGCAGTACTTC. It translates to CASRPRGGSSYNEQYF.

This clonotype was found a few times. The CDR3, as DNA: TGTGCCCAGCCCCGGCCAGGATGGATTGCAGATACGCAGTATTTT. This encodes CAQPRPGWIADTQYF. The chain couples TRBV2 to TRBJ2-3; D is unresolved. Trimming took 11 bases from V and 4 from J, leaving 22 bases between them. Germline V gene sequence: CDR1 SNHLY, CDR2 FYNNEI. The CDR3 is made up of 15 amino acids.

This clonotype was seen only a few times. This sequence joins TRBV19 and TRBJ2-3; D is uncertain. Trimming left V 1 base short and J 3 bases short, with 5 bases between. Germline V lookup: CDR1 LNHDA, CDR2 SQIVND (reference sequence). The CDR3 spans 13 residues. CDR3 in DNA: TGTGCCAGTAGTATAGGTCTAACAGATACGCAGTATTTT. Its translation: CASSIGLTDTQYF. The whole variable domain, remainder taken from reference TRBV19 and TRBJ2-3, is DGGITQSPKYLFRKEGQNVTLSCEQNLNHDAMYWYRQDPGQGLRLIYYSQIVNDFQKGDIAEGYSVSREKKESFPLTVTSAQKNPTAFYLCASSIGLTDTQYFGPGTRLTVL.

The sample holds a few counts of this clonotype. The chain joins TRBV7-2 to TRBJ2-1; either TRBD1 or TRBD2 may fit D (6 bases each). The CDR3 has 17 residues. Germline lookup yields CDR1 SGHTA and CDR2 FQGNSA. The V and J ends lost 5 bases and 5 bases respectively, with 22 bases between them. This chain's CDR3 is CASSPGGGTRRNNEQFF. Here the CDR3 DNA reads TGTGCCAGCAGCCCAGGTGGAGGGACAAGAAGGAACAATGAGCAGTTCTTC.

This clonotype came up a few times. CDR3 in DNA: TGTGCCAGCAGCGGTTGGGACAGTCGCAGCTATGGCTACACCTTC. This sequence encodes CASSGWDSRSYGYTF. J is TRBJ1-2 and V is TRBV7-9; 7 bases align to TRBD1. The CDR3 has 15 residues. Germline CDR1 reads SEHNR; CDR2 reads FQNEAQ (reference sequence). The V gene end was trimmed by 5 bases and the J gene end by 4 bases; junction bases not matched to a gene: 10.

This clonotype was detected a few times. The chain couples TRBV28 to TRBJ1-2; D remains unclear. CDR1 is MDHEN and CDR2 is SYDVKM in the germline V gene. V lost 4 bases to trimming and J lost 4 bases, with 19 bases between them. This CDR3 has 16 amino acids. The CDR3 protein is CASSSPGQERIYGYTF. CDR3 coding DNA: TGTGCCAGCAGTTCCCCCGGGCAGGAGAGAATCTATGGCTACACCTTC.

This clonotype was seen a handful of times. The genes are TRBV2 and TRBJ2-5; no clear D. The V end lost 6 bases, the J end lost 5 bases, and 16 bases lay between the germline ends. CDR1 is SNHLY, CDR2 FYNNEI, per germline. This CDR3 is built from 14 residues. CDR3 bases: TGTGCCAGCAGCCCGGGTCTTTTAGGGGAGACCCAGTACTTC. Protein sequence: CASSPGLLGETQYF.

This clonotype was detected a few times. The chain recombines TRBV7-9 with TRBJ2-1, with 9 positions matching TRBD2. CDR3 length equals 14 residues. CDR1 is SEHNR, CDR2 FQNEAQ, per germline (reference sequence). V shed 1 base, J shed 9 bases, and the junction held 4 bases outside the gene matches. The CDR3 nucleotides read TGTGCCAGCAGCTTAGTAGCGGGAGCGGTTGAGCAGTTCTTC. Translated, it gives CASSLVAGAVEQFF.

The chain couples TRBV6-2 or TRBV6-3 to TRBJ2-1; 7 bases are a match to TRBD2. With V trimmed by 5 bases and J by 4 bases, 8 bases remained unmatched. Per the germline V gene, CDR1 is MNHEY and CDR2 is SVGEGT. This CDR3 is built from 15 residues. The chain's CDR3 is CASSTGRELYNEQFF. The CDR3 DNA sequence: TGTGCCAGCAGTACGGGGCGGGAGCTTTACAATGAGCAGTTCTTC.

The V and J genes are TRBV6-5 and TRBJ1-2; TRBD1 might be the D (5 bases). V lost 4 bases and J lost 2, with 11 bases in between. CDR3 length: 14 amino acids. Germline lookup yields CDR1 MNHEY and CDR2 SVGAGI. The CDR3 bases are TGTGCCAGCAGTTCCCACAGGTTCAACTATGGCTACACCTTC. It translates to CASSSHRFNYGYTF.

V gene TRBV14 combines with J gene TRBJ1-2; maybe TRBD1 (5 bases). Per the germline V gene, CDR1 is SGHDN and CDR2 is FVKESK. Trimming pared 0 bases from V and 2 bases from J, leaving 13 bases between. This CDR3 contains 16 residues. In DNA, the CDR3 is TGTGCCAGCAGCCAAGATTGGTCAGGGTCGAACTATGGCTACACCTTC. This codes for CASSQDWSGSNYGYTF.

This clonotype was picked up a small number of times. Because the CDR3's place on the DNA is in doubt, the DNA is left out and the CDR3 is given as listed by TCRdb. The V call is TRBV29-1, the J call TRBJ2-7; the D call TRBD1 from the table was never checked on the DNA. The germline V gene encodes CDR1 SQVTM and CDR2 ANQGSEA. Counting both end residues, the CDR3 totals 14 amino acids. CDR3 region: CSVAAGTRPCERYF.

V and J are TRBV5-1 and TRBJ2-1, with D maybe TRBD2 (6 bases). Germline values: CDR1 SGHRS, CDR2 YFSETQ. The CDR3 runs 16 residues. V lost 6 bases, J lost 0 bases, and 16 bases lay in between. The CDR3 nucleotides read TGCGCCAGCACTTCTGGGGGACTCCGCTCCTACAATGAGCAGTTCTTC. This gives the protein CASTSGGLRSYNEQFF.

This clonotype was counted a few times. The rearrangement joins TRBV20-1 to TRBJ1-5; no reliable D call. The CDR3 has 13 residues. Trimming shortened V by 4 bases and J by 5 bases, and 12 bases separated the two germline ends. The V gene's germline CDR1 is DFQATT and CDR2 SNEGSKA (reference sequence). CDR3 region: CSAISEGDQPQHF. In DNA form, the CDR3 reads TGCAGTGCTATATCTGAGGGAGATCAGCCCCAGCATTTT.

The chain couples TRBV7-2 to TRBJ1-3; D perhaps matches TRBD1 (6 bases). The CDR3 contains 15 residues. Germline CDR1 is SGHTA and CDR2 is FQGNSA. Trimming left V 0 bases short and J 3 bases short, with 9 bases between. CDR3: CASSLAGRGGNTIYF. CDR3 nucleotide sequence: TGTGCCAGCAGCTTAGCAGGCAGGGGTGGAAACACCATATATTTT.

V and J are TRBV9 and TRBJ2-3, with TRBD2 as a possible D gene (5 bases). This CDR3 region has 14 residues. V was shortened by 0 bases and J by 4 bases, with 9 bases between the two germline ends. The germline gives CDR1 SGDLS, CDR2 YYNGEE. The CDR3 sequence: CASSVAHGADTQYF. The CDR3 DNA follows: TGTGCCAGCAGCGTAGCTCACGGGGCAGATACGCAGTATTTT.

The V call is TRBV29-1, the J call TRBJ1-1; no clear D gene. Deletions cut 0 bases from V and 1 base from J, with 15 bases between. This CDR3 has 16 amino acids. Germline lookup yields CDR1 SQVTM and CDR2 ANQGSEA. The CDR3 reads CSVEDLSRPRNTEAFF. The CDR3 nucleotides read TGCAGCGTTGAAGATCTGTCACGTCCTCGGAACACTGAAGCTTTCTTT.

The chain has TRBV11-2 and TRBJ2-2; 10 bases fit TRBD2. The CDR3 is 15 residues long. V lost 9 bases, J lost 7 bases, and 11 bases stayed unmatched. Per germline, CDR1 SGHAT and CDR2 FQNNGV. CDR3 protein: CARSPLAGDHGELFF. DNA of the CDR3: TGTGCCAGAAGCCCCCTAGCGGGGGATCACGGGGAGCTGTTTTTT.

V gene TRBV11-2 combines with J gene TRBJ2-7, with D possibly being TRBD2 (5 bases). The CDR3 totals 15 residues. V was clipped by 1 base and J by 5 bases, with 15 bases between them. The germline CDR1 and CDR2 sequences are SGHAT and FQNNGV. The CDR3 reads CASSLVNGMRNEQYF. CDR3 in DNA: TGTGCCAGCAGCTTAGTGAACGGGATGAGAAACGAGCAGTACTTC.